These 31 T cell receptor beta chains came from one sample sequenced in a study of T cells after yellow fever vaccination. In TCRdb, the 5' RACE reads were re-called with MiXCR into one record per CDR3 protein. Of 200,000 to 300,000 distinct CDR3 sequences in the sample, about an eighth were seen once. The sample in question was CD4+ T cells sorted from PBMCs, obtained 45 days after the yellow fever booster vaccination. The receptors come from a young man who received the YFV17D yellow fever vaccine.

This chain links TRBV20-1 with TRBJ2-1; D perhaps matches TRBD2 (5 bases). Trimming took off 6 bases at V and 9 bases at J, with 18 bases between the two ends. In germline, CDR1 is DFQATT, CDR2 SNEGSKA (reference sequence). The CDR3 spans 13 residues. This chain's CDR3 is CSALASSFGEQFF. CDR3 sequence (DNA): TGCAGTGCCCTCGCCTCTAGCTTTGGTGAGCAGTTCTTC.

This clonotype showed up just a few times. This chain links TRBV7-2 with TRBJ1-5; 7 nucleotides match TRBD1. V gave up 3 bases and J gave up 0 bases; unmatched junction bases: 5. Germline values: CDR1 SGHTA, CDR2 FQGNSA. The length of the CDR3 is 16 residues. DNA of the CDR3: TGTGCCAGCAGCTTCCAGGGGGGGTATAGCAATCAGCCCCAGCATTTT. Amino acid sequence: CASSFQGGYSNQPQHF.

This clonotype was counted only a few times. The CDR3, as DNA: TGTGCCAGTAGTATAAGTGCGGGTGAGACCCAGTACTTC. This gives the protein CASSISAGETQYF. V and J are TRBV19 and TRBJ2-5, with a tentative D call TRBD2 (5 bases). Germline V gene lookup returns CDR1 LNHDA and CDR2 SQIVND (reference sequence). The CDR3 is 13 amino acids. V lost 2 bases and J 5 bases, leaving 9 bases between the germline ends.

This clonotype was recorded at least ten times. The genes are TRBV6-5 and TRBJ2-5; tentatively, D is TRBD1 or TRBD2 (5 bases each). CDR1 is MNHEY, CDR2 SVGAGI, per germline. The CDR3 covers 15 residues. Deletions cut 8 bases from V and 2 bases from J, with 18 bases between. The CDR3 is CASRHAGADQETQYF. In DNA, the CDR3 is TGTGCCAGCCGCCACGCCGGGGCCGATCAAGAGACCCAGTACTTC.

This clonotype showed up just a few times. V and J are TRBV7-6 and TRBJ2-5; the match to TRBD2 covers 7 bases. Germline V gives CDR1 SGHVS, CDR2 FNYEAQ. The CDR3 consists of 17 residues. Trimming cost V 2 bases and J 2 bases; bases outside gene matches: 11. The CDR3 region is CASSLSKSGINQETQYF. The CDR3 nucleotides read TGTGCCAGCAGCTTATCCAAGAGCGGGATTAATCAAGAGACCCAGTACTTC.

This clonotype showed up just a few times. This chain joins TRBV15 and TRBJ2-5; D is unclear. Trimming pared 3 bases from V and 1 base from J, leaving 9 bases between. Germline loops: CDR1 LNHNV, CDR2 YYDKDF (reference sequence). The CDR3 sequence is 14 residues long. The CDR3 loop is CATSRVTGQETQYF. In DNA form, the CDR3 reads TGTGCCACCAGCAGGGTGACGGGCCAAGAGACCCAGTACTTC.

V gene TRBV7-8 combines with J gene TRBJ1-4, with D uncertain. V lost 3 bases to trimming and J lost 4 bases, with 6 bases between them. The CDR3 loop spans 13 amino acids. Looked up from germline, CDR1 is SGHVS and CDR2 is FQNEAQ. The CDR3 region is CASSFGVNEKLFF. The CDR3 nucleotides are TGTGCCAGCAGCTTCGGGGTTAATGAAAAACTGTTTTTT.

The chain employs TRBV5-1 and TRBJ1-4; D uncertain. Germline lookup yields CDR1 SGHRS and CDR2 YFSETQ. The ends were cut back, 4 bases at V and 8 bases at J, with 15 bases in the middle. The CDR3 runs to 14 residues. Here the CDR3 DNA reads TGCGCCAGCAGCACCGGACCCCCCGAGGAAAAACTGTTTTTT. Its translation: CASSTGPPEEKLFF.

This chain joins TRBV29-1 and TRBJ2-7; D gene unclear. The CDR3 is 11 amino acids. Germline loops: CDR1 SQVTM, CDR2 ANQGSEA. The V and J ends lost 4 bases and 1 base respectively, with 5 bases between them. The CDR3 DNA is TGCAGCGTTGCAGAATCCTACGAGCAGTACTTC. It yields the protein CSVAESYEQYF.

The rearrangement uses TRBV7-6 and TRBJ2-2; TRBD1 agrees at 8 bases. The V and J ends lost 6 bases and 5 bases, in that order; junction bases with no gene match: 8. CDR1 is SGHVS and CDR2 is FNYEAQ in the germline V gene. The length of the CDR3 is 15 residues. The CDR3 nucleotides read TGTGCCAGCAGGGACCCCAGGGGGCGAACCGGGGAGCTGTTTTTT. It is translated as CASRDPRGRTGELFF.

The gene calls are TRBV28 and TRBJ2-7; D may be TRBD1 (6 bases). V was pared by 10 bases and J by 3 bases, with 10 bases between. Germline V lookup: CDR1 MDHEN, CDR2 SYDVKM. The CDR3 extends over 11 amino acids. As DNA, the CDR3 is TGTGCCACCACAGGGAGCTACGAGCAGTACTTC. Protein: CATTGSYEQYF.

The chain joins TRBV6-2 or TRBV6-3 to TRBJ2-7, with TRBD1 matching over 7 bases. Germline CDR1 is MNHEY and CDR2 is SVGEGT. Unmatched junction bases numbered 4, after V lost 5 bases and J lost 6 bases. The CDR3 totals 12 residues. CDR3 DNA: TGTGCCAGCAGTAGGACAGGTGGCGAGCAGTACTTC. Translated, it gives CASSRTGGEQYF.

This clonotype was seen a few times. The rearrangement joins TRBV20-1 to TRBJ2-7; 8 bases are shared with TRBD2. J gave up 3 bases and V 3 bases, and 10 bases lay outside the gene matches. This CDR3 contains 15 residues. CDR1 is DFQATT, CDR2 SNEGSKA, per germline (reference sequence). The CDR3 here is CSASQAGLGGYEQYF. CDR3 nucleotides: TGCAGTGCTAGTCAGGCGGGACTAGGAGGCTACGAGCAGTACTTC.

This clonotype was seen a few times. The chain employs TRBV20-1 and TRBJ1-1; D gene ambiguous. CDR1 DFQATT and CDR2 SNEGSKA come from the germline V gene (reference sequence). Trimming left V 6 bases short and J 0 bases short, with 11 bases between. The CDR3 contains 13 residues. In DNA form, the CDR3 reads TGCAGTGCAAAGAGTGGGGTGAACACTGAAGCTTTCTTT. This gives the protein CSAKSGVNTEAFF.

This clonotype turned up a few times. V is TRBV5-5 and J is TRBJ2-2, with a tentative D call TRBD1 (5 bases). Between the trimmed V and J ends, which lost 0 bases and 4 bases, there was a span of 13 bases. This CDR3 has 16 residues. Germline CDR1 reads SGHKS; CDR2 reads YYEKEE (reference sequence). For the CDR3, the DNA is TGTGCCAGCAGCTTGGGGGGCCCAAGGGCCACCGGGGAGCTGTTTTTT. This encodes CASSLGGPRATGELFF.

The chain couples TRBV18 to TRBJ2-7, with 12 bases that match TRBD2. Germline V gives CDR1 KGHSH, CDR2 LQKENI. Trimming at V came to 3 bases and at J to 4 bases, leaving 4 bases not matched to a gene. The CDR3 totals 15 residues. The CDR3 loop is CASSPSLAGGYEQYF. CDR3 sequence (DNA): TGTGCCAGCTCACCCTCACTAGCGGGAGGTTACGAGCAGTACTTC. Full variable domain (missing parts from reference TRBV18 and TRBJ2-7): NAGVMQNPRHLVRRRGQEARLRCSPMKGHSHVYWYRQLPEEGLKFMVYLQKENIIDESGMPKERFSAEFPKEGPSILRIQQVVRGDSAAYFCASSPSLAGGYEQYFGPGTRLTVT.

The chain employs TRBV10-3 and TRBJ2-7, with 8 bases lining up with TRBD2. Trimming took 0 bases from V and 2 from J; bases not matched to a gene: 15. Germline CDR1 reads ENHRY; CDR2 reads SYGVKD. The CDR3 loop spans 19 amino acids. The CDR3 loop reads CAISESGRPAGVLPYEQYF. CDR3 coding DNA: TGTGCCATCAGTGAGTCAGGTAGGCCAGCGGGAGTACTCCCCTACGAGCAGTACTTC.

V gene TRBV6-5 combines with J gene TRBJ1-1; D ambiguous. In germline, CDR1 is MNHEY, CDR2 SVGAGI. Trimming removed 0 bases from V and 0 bases from J, with 14 bases in between. The CDR3 length is 17 residues. The DNA for the CDR3 is TGTGCCAGCAGTTACTCTATGGGATCTGGCATGAACACTGAAGCTTTCTTT. Translating it yields CASSYSMGSGMNTEAFF.

The chain couples TRBV30 to TRBJ1-1; D is ambiguous. The CDR3 runs 15 residues. Germline V CDR1 and CDR2: GTSNPN, SVGIG (reference sequence). Trimming left V 1 base short and J 0 bases short, with 12 bases between. The CDR3 DNA follows: TGTGCCTGGAGTGGTCAGGAGGTGGTGAACACTGAAGCTTTCTTT. Protein sequence: CAWSGQEVVNTEAFF.

This clonotype turned up a few times. This chain uses TRBV5-5 with TRBJ1-1, with D uncertain. Trimming cost V 3 bases and J 5 bases, with 14 bases left between them. This CDR3 region has 14 residues. Germline assignment: CDR1 SGHKS and CDR2 YYEKEE (reference sequence). In DNA form, the CDR3 reads TGTGCCAGCAGCTCACCCTTCCGGGGAACTGAAGCTTTCTTT. Translating it yields CASSSPFRGTEAFF.

This clonotype was found a few times. The CDR3 region is CASSQGATSGSRGTDTQYF. The CDR3 region has the DNA TGCGCCAGCAGCCAGGGGGCTACTAGCGGGAGTAGAGGGACAGATACGCAGTATTTT. The chain joins TRBV4-3 to TRBJ2-3; 11 positions agree with TRBD2. The CDR3 consists of 19 residues. V shed 3 bases, J shed 3 bases, and the junction held 14 bases outside the gene matches. The germline gives CDR1 LGHNA, CDR2 YSLEER.

V gene TRBV2 combines with J gene TRBJ2-3; TRBD2 agrees at 11 bases. The CDR3 runs 16 residues. Germline V gene lookup returns CDR1 SNHLY and CDR2 FYNNEI. Unmatched junction bases numbered 5, after V lost 4 bases and J lost 2 bases. CDR3 loop: CASSVRLAGYTDTQYF. The CDR3 DNA sequence: TGTGCCAGCAGTGTTAGACTAGCGGGGTACACAGATACGCAGTATTTT.

The V and J genes are TRBV10-3 and TRBJ2-2, with 7 bases that match TRBD2. This CDR3 is 14 amino acids long. CDR1 and CDR2 (germline): ENHRY, SYGVKD. Trimming took 7 bases from V and 1 from J; bases not matched to a gene: 3. CDR3 loop: CAIKGGGNTGELFF. The CDR3, as DNA: TGTGCCATCAAAGGCGGGGGGAACACCGGGGAGCTGTTTTTT.

This clonotype was seen ten or more times. This chain connects TRBV5-5 to TRBJ2-7; the D gene is possibly TRBD1 (5 bases). Trimming left V 4 bases short and J 0 bases short, with 11 bases between. This CDR3 contains 14 residues. The germline gives CDR1 SGHKS, CDR2 YYEKEE (reference sequence). The CDR3 DNA is TGTGCCAGCAGCCCCAGGGAAAGCTCCTACGAGCAGTACTTC. Translated, it gives CASSPRESSYEQYF.

This clonotype was seen only a few times. The rearrangement uses TRBV6-2 or TRBV6-3 and TRBJ2-3, with unresolved D. The germline gives CDR1 MNHEY, CDR2 SVGEGT. V lost 6 bases, J lost 4 bases, and 8 bases lay in between. The CDR3 loop spans 12 amino acids. CDR3 bases: TGTGCCAGCAGCCCCTCTTCAGATACGCAGTATTTT. It encodes CASSPSSDTQYF.

This clonotype was observed at least ten times. The V and J genes are TRBV20-1 and TRBJ2-3; 9 nucleotides line up with TRBD1. The CDR3 runs to 14 residues. In germline, CDR1 is DFQATT, CDR2 SNEGSKA (reference sequence). Trimming removed 5 bases from V and 6 bases from J; junction bases left unmatched: 9. The CDR3 region has the DNA TGCAGTGCTCCCCCGGGACAGGGATTTGATACGCAGTATTTT. Its translation: CSAPPGQGFDTQYF.

In its sample, this clonotype was seen a few times. The CDR3 sequence is CASSYYAPGQRDGDTQYF. As DNA, the CDR3 is TGTGCCAGCAGTTACTACGCCCCCGGGCAGCGGGATGGTGATACGCAGTATTTT. This rearrangement joins TRBV6-5 to TRBJ2-3; 7 bases map to TRBD2. V trimming: 1 base; J trimming: 6 bases; junction bases outside the gene matches: 16. The germline V gene encodes CDR1 MNHEY and CDR2 SVGAGI. The CDR3 consists of 18 residues.

This sequence joins TRBV7-2 and TRBJ1-4; D gene ambiguous. V shed 5 bases and J shed 5 bases, with 18 bases lying between them. This CDR3 spans 16 amino acids. Germline lookup yields CDR1 SGHTA and CDR2 FQGNSA. The CDR3 bases are TGTGCCAGCAGCCGCGCGGGAGGAGCAATAAATGAAAAACTGTTTTTT. Translation: CASSRAGGAINEKLFF.

The chain combines TRBV14 with TRBJ2-1, with a tentative D call TRBD2 (5 bases). Trimming pared 0 bases from V and 8 bases from J, leaving 17 bases between. The CDR3 extends over 16 amino acids. CDR1 and CDR2 from the germline V gene are SGHDN and FVKESK. Here the CDR3 DNA reads TGTGCCAGCAGCCAAGACGGCGGGCTAACCGGTGATGAGCAGTTCTTC. This sequence encodes CASSQDGGLTGDEQFF.

A few counts support this clonotype. The chain has TRBV28 and TRBJ2-7, with 8 positions matching TRBD2. The CDR3 has 17 residues. With V trimmed by 2 bases and J by 2 bases, 11 bases remained unmatched. CDR1 MDHEN and CDR2 SYDVKM come from the germline V gene. CDR3 residues: CASSLPPGGENPYEQYF. The CDR3 DNA is TGTGCCAGCAGTTTACCTCCGGGGGGGGAAAATCCCTACGAGCAGTACTTC.

This clonotype occurred once. The chain couples TRBV12-3 or TRBV12-4 to TRBJ2-5; no clear D. V lost 2 bases, J lost 0 bases, and 10 bases lay in between. The CDR3 consists of 15 residues. Here the CDR3 DNA reads TGTGCCAGCAGTTTAAGGGTTGGCCACCAAGAGACCCAGTACTTC. Its protein is CASSLRVGHQETQYF.